This paragraph reports one TCR beta chain. This sample is drawn from a study of cytomegalovirus exposure and HLA in healthy donors. Germline assignment: CDR1 SGHTA and CDR2 FQGNSA. The CDR3 sequence is 17 residues long. Trimming took 2 bases from V and 4 from J; bases not matched to a gene: 6. A multiplex PCR was run with 60 Vbeta primers and 13 Jbeta primers. Sequenced by immunoSEQ multiplex PCR; TCRdb stores in-frame clones only, minus some. Seen here are about 180,000 clones, over 75% observed once, and the top ten hold 1%. Sequenced input: PBMCs. V gene TRBV7-2 combines with J gene TRBJ1-6; 9 bases are a match to TRBD1. The clonotype comes from a woman in her forties or fifties in good health and CMV-seropositive. The CDR3 is CASSLTEGTGYNSPLHF. The CDR3 DNA reads as TGTGCCAGCAGCTTAACCGAAGGGACAGGGTATAATTCACCCCTCCACTTT.